The following is a TCR beta chain sequence with its context. This record belongs to a study of OX40 agonist ivuxolimab in advanced cancers. On the study more broadly: Three patients, one with hepatocellular carcinoma and two with cutaneous melanoma, responded partially.

Only in-frame clones appear in the TCRdb table, and some are missing; sequencing was by immunoSEQ multiplex PCR. This sample has about 50,000 clones, with roughly 77% found just once. CDR3 length: 15 amino acids. CDR1 is MNHEY and CDR2 is SMNVEV in the germline V gene (reference sequence). Unmatched junction bases numbered 16, after V lost 5 bases and J lost 12 bases. The material sequenced was CD4+ or CD8+ T cells sorted from blood, taken in a trial of the OX40 agonist ivuxolimab. The clonotype originates from an adult with an advanced solid tumor such as melanoma, head and neck, liver or kidney cancer. V is TRBV27 and J is TRBJ2-1, with TRBD2 matching over 7 bases. CDR3 region: CASSPRGSGWLWQFF. The CDR3 DNA is TGTGCCAGCAGTCCCCGCGGTAGCGGGTGGTTATGGCAGTTCTTC.